The 4 T cell receptor beta chains listed next were all sequenced from one sample in a study of cytomegalovirus exposure and HLA in healthy donors. PCR primers comprised 60 Vbeta and 13 Jbeta primers. Sequencing was performed with immunoSEQ multiplex PCR; in TCRdb, only in-frame clones are kept and a portion is missing. The data contain about 200,000 clones, 86% of them singletons. Sequencing used PBMCs. The source is a woman under 40 in good health and CMV-seronegative.

V and J are TRBV5-1 and TRBJ2-7; TRBD2 aligns across 11 bases. The CDR3 extends over 16 amino acids. Germline lookup yields CDR1 SGHRS and CDR2 YFSETQ. The J segment lost 3 bases and the V segment lost 3 bases, leaving 8 bases of the junction unmatched. In nucleotides, the CDR3 is TGCGCCAGCAGCTCGGCGGGGGGGACTAGCGGCTACGAGCAGTACTTC. It encodes CASSSAGGTSGYEQYF.

The genes are TRBV29-1 and TRBJ2-7; 10 bases are shared with TRBD1. The CDR3 length is 13 residues. From germline, CDR1 is SQVTM and CDR2 ANQGSEA. V shed 7 bases, J shed 5 bases, and the junction held 8 bases outside the gene matches. The CDR3 spells CSGTGQGTHEQYF. The CDR3 DNA sequence: TGCAGCGGAACGGGACAGGGGACCCACGAGCAGTACTTC.

The chain couples TRBV2 to TRBJ1-6; D unclear. Germline CDR1 and CDR2: SNHLY and FYNNEI. The length of the CDR3 is 13 residues. Trimming removed 3 bases at V and 7 bases at J, with 7 bases between. In DNA, the CDR3 is TGTGCCAGCAGTGACTCCGGGAATTCACCCCTCCACTTT. Its protein product is CASSDSGNSPLHF.

This clone has just one count. The chain carries TRBV2 and TRBJ2-1, with D tentatively TRBD2 (6 bases). V shed 1 base and J shed 10 bases, with 14 bases lying between them. Germline V gene sequence: CDR1 SNHLY, CDR2 FYNNEI. The CDR3 is 14 residues long. CDR3 amino acids: CASSEEGSGVEQFF. The CDR3 DNA sequence: TGTGCCAGCAGTGAAGAGGGATCGGGAGTCGAGCAGTTCTTC.